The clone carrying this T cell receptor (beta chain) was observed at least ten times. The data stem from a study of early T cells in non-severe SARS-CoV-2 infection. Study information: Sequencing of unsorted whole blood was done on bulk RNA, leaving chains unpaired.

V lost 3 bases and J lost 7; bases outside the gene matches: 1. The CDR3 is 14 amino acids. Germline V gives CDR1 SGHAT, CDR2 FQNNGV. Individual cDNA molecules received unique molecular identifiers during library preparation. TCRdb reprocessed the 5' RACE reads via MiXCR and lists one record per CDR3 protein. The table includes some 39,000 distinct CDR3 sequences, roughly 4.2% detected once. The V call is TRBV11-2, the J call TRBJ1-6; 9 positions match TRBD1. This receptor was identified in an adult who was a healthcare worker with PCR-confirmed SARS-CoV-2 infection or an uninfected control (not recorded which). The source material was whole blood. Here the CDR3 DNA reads TGTGCCAGCAGCTTCGGACAGGGGAATTCACCCCTCCACTTT. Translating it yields CASSFGQGNSPLHF.